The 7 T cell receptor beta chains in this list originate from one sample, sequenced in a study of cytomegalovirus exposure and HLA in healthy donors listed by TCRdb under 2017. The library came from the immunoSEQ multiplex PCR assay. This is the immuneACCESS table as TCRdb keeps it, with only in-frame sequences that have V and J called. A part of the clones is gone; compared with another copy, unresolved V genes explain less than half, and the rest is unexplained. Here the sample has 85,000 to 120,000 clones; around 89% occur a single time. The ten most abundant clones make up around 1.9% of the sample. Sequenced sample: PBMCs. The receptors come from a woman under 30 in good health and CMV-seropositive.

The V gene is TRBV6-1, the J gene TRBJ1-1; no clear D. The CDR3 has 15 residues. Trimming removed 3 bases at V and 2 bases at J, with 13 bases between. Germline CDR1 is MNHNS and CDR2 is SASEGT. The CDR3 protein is CASSDSGEGNTEAFF. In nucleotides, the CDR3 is TGTGCCAGCAGTGATAGTGGGGAGGGTAACACTGAAGCTTTCTTT.

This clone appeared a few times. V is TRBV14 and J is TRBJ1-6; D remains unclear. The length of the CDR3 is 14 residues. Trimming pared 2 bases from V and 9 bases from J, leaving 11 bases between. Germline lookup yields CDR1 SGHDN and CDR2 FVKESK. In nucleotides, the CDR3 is TGTGCCAGCAGCCAACGGGGTTGGGGTTCACCCCTCCACTTT. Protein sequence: CASSQRGWGSPLHF.

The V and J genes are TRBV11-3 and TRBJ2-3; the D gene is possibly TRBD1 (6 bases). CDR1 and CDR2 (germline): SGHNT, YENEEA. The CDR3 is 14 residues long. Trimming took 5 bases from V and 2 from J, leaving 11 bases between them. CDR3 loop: CASSPTGFTDTQYF. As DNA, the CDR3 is TGTGCCAGCAGCCCAACAGGGTTCACAGATACGCAGTATTTT.

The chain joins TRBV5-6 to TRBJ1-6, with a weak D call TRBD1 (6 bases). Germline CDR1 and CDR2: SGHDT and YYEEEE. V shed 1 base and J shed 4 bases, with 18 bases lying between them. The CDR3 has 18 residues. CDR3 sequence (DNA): TGTGCCAGCAGCTTGCTAGTTTCACCCGGGACATATAATTCACCCCTCCACTTT. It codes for CASSLLVSPGTYNSPLHF.

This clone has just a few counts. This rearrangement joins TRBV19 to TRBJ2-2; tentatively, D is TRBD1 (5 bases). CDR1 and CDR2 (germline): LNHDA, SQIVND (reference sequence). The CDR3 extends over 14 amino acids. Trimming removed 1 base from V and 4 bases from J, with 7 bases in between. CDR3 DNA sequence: TGTGCCAGTAGTATAGGGGGCGGCACCGGGGAGCTGTTTTTT. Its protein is CASSIGGGTGELFF.

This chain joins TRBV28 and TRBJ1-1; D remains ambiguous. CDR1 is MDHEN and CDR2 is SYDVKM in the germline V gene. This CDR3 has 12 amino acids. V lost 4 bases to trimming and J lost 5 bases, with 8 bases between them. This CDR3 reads CASSSTGTEAFF. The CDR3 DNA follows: TGTGCCAGCAGTTCGACGGGGACTGAAGCTTTCTTT.

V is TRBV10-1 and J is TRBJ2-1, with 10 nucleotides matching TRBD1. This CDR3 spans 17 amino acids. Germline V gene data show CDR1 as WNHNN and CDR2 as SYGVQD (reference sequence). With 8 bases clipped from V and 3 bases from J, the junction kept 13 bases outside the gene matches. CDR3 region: CASGGTGDKGGYNEQFF. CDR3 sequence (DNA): TGCGCCAGCGGAGGGACAGGGGATAAGGGGGGCTACAATGAGCAGTTCTTC.